The 22 T cell receptor beta chains below were found in one sample sequenced in a study of brain T cells in children with intractable seizures. As to time point: blood from clinic visit 5 months post-surgery; TSC patient then seizure free. Assay: immunoSEQ multiplex PCR; the TCRdb copy retains only in-frame clones and omits some. The data show hundreds of thousands of clones, with over 90% seen just once and roughly 5.8% held by the top ten. Sample: peripheral blood, taken roughly 5 months after surgery. The receptors shown here come from a boy in the first two years of life with tuberous sclerosis and intractable seizures.

This rearrangement joins TRBV19 to TRBJ2-7; 9 bases line up with TRBD1. The V gene's germline CDR1 is LNHDA and CDR2 SQIVND (reference sequence). CDR3 length: 14 amino acids. V lost 2 bases and J lost 8; bases outside the gene matches: 7. In DNA, the CDR3 is TGTGCCAGTAGTATATCGACAGGGGGTCGCCAGCAGTACTTC. Its translation is CASSISTGGRQQYF.

V usage is TRBV4-1 and J usage is TRBJ1-3; D perhaps matches TRBD1 (5 bases). This CDR3 spans 14 amino acids. Germline CDR1 MGHRA, CDR2 YSYEKL. Trimming pared 1 base from V and 2 bases from J, leaving 6 bases between. CDR3: CASSQGGTGNTIYF. CDR3 DNA sequence: TGCGCCAGCAGCCAAGGGGGGACTGGAAACACCATATATTTT.

V usage is TRBV4-1 and J usage is TRBJ1-1; D is ambiguous. Germline CDR1 is MGHRA and CDR2 is YSYEKL. V shed 1 base and J shed 1 base, with 7 bases lying between them. CDR3 length: 14 residues. CDR3 nucleotide sequence: TGCGCCAGCAGCCAAGGTATATGGAACACTGAAGCTTTCTTT. It codes for CASSQGIWNTEAFF.

Points on this clone: Other DNA sequences of this sample code for an identical CDR3. This chain uses TRBV7-2 with TRBJ1-1; D not certain. The CDR3 has 13 amino acids. Trimming took off 3 bases at V and 0 bases at J, with 5 bases between the two ends. Looked up from germline, CDR1 is SGHTA and CDR2 is FQGNSA. In DNA, the CDR3 is TGTGCCAGCAGCTTGGCGTTGAACACTGAAGCTTTCTTT. It translates to CASSLALNTEAFF.

The chain employs TRBV14 and TRBJ2-2; a possible D gene is TRBD1 (5 bases). V was clipped by 0 bases and J by 4 bases, with 18 bases between them. Germline V lookup: CDR1 SGHDN, CDR2 FVKESK. CDR3 size: 18 residues. CDR3 bases: TGTGCCAGCAGCCAAGACGTACCCGGGTTTCAGGGCACCGGGGAGCTGTTTTTT. It encodes CASSQDVPGFQGTGELFF.

The V and J genes are TRBV11-3 and TRBJ1-1; D uncertain. The V end lost 1 base, the J end lost 0 bases, and 9 bases lay between the germline ends. This CDR3 contains 15 residues. Germline V CDR1 and CDR2: SGHNT, YENEEA. The CDR3 coding sequence is TGTGCCAGCAGCTTAGGGCCCCCAATGAACACTGAAGCTTTCTTT. Translating it yields CASSLGPPMNTEAFF.

This chain joins TRBV4-1 and TRBJ2-7, with TRBD2 matching 11 bases. The CDR3 length is 17 residues. Looked up from germline, CDR1 is MGHRA and CDR2 is YSYEKL. The V and J ends lost 2 bases and 1 base, in that order; junction bases with no gene match: 7. The CDR3 sequence is CASSQSLLAGGSYEQYF. The CDR3 nucleotides are TGCGCCAGCAGCCAATCACTCCTAGCGGGGGGATCCTACGAGCAGTACTTC.

The chain links TRBV10-3 to TRBJ1-5; D is undetermined. This CDR3 comprises 14 residues. Trimming removed 3 bases from V and 0 bases from J, with 6 bases in between. Germline V CDR1 and CDR2: ENHRY, SYGVKD. CDR3 nucleotide sequence: TGTGCCATCAGTGACAGCGATAGCAATCAGCCCCAGCATTTT. Its translation is CAISDSDSNQPQHF.

This chain uses TRBV23-1 with TRBJ2-2; TRBD1 matches at 7 bases. TRBV23-1 is annotated as an ORF whose role is uncertain. Unmatched junction bases numbered 16, after V lost 2 bases and J lost 4 bases. The CDR3 has 19 amino acids. CDR3 amino acids: CASSQPPVVQGSGTGELFF. The CDR3 nucleotides read TGCGCCAGCAGTCAACCCCCGGTCGTACAGGGGTCGGGCACCGGGGAGCTGTTTTTT.

The gene calls are TRBV7-2 and TRBJ2-7; 13 bases agree with TRBD2. The junction had 6 bases not matched to a gene; V was cut back by 5 bases and J by 2 bases. This CDR3 contains 16 residues. In germline, CDR1 is SGHTA, CDR2 FQGNSA. The CDR3 region has the DNA TGTGCCAGCAGCCGGACTAGCGGGGGAGGTACCTACGAGCAGTACTTC. This sequence encodes CASSRTSGGGTYEQYF.

The genes are TRBV4-1 and TRBJ1-1; D uncertain. The CDR3 contains 13 residues. The V and J ends lost 1 base and 5 bases respectively, with 8 bases between them. Germline loops: CDR1 MGHRA, CDR2 YSYEKL. This chain's CDR3 is CASSQGSGTEAFF. CDR3 DNA: TGCGCCAGCAGCCAAGGCAGTGGTACTGAAGCTTTCTTT.

The V gene is TRBV5-1, the J gene TRBJ1-3; TRBD1 matches 8 bases. Germline CDR1 SGHRS, CDR2 YFSETQ. The V segment lost 3 bases and the J segment 4 bases; nucleotides outside the gene matches: 6. CDR3 length: 15 residues. Here the CDR3 DNA reads TGCGCCAGCAGCTGGACAGGGAATGCGGGAAACACCATATATTTT. It is translated as CASSWTGNAGNTIYF. Combining the CDR3 with reference TRBV5-1 and TRBJ1-3 gives the whole variable domain KAGVTQTPRYLIKTRGQQVTLSCSPISGHRSVSWYQQTPGQGLQFLFEYFSETQRNKGNFPGRFSGRQFSNSRSEMNVSTLELGDSALYLCASSWTGNAGNTIYFGEGSWLTVV.

Only a few counts were recorded for this clone. The V and J genes are TRBV5-4 and TRBJ1-2; D not certain. CDR1 and CDR2 from the germline V gene are SGHNT and YYREEE (reference sequence). The germline V and J ends were trimmed by 0 bases and 5 bases, with 11 bases remaining between them. The CDR3 covers 14 residues. The CDR3 spells CASSLVGTPYGYTF. The CDR3 nucleotides read TGTGCCAGCAGCTTGGTAGGCACTCCATATGGCTACACCTTC.

The chain recombines TRBV12-5 with TRBJ1-1; D is uncertain. The CDR3 covers 15 residues. Trimming took 7 bases from V and 7 from J, leaving 22 bases between them. Germline CDR1 LGHNT, CDR2 FRNRAP. In nucleotides, the CDR3 is TGTGCTAGTGAGCCCTCCCTACAGCCCCGACTTGAAGCTTTCTTT. Its translation is CASEPSLQPRLEAFF.

The CDR3 nucleotides are TGTGCCAGCAGCTTATATGGTAGCTCCTACAATGAGCAGTTCTTC. Translated, it gives CASSLYGSSYNEQFF. The chain recombines TRBV11-2 with TRBJ2-1; unclear D gene. The CDR3 runs 15 residues. CDR1 SGHAT and CDR2 FQNNGV come from the germline V gene. The V and J ends lost 2 bases and 0 bases respectively, with 8 bases between them.

The rearrangement uses TRBV13 and TRBJ2-3; D gene unclear. Between the trimmed V and J ends, which lost 1 base and 0 bases, there was a span of 11 bases. Germline CDR1 is PRHDT and CDR2 is FYEKMQ (reference sequence). The CDR3 has 16 residues. This chain's CDR3 is CASSLASRISTDTQYF. CDR3 nucleotide sequence: TGTGCCAGCAGCTTAGCGAGCCGAATAAGCACAGATACGCAGTATTTT.

The rearrangement joins TRBV5-1 to TRBJ2-7; TRBD1 might be the D (6 bases). Germline V CDR1 and CDR2: SGHRS, YFSETQ. The CDR3 is 14 amino acids. The V gene lost 5 bases and the J gene lost 2 bases, with 14 bases spanning the gap. CDR3 protein: CASRQETGTYEQYF. The CDR3 nucleotides read TGCGCCAGCAGACAAGAGACAGGTACCTACGAGCAGTACTTC.

The rearrangement joins TRBV30 to TRBJ1-1; the match to TRBD1 covers 10 bases. The V gene's germline CDR1 is GTSNPN and CDR2 SVGIG (reference sequence). After removal of 2 bases from V and 1 base from J, the junction contained 7 bases not matched to a gene. This CDR3 region has 16 residues. CDR3 protein: CAWSHQRTGGNTEAFF. The DNA for the CDR3 is TGTGCCTGGAGTCATCAAAGGACAGGGGGGAACACTGAAGCTTTCTTT.

The rearrangement uses TRBV5-4 and TRBJ2-1; 7 nucleotides align to TRBD2. J was trimmed by 6 bases and V by 5 bases; bases with no gene match: 11. Germline assignment: CDR1 SGHNT and CDR2 YYREEE (reference sequence). This CDR3 is 15 amino acids long. The CDR3 here is CASRGGGPMTNEQFF. For the CDR3, the DNA is TGTGCCAGCAGGGGCGGGGGTCCCATGACCAATGAGCAGTTCTTC.

The chain combines TRBV7-2 with TRBJ2-7, with D maybe TRBD1 (5 bases). Trimming took off 1 base at V and 6 bases at J, with 16 bases between the two ends. Germline V gene sequence: CDR1 SGHTA, CDR2 FQGNSA. The CDR3 spans 15 residues. The chain's CDR3 is CASSLVRLGQGEQYF. CDR3 DNA sequence: TGTGCCAGCAGCTTAGTTCGATTGGGGCAGGGCGAGCAGTACTTC.

The chain employs TRBV19 and TRBJ1-1; maybe TRBD1 (6 bases). The germline gives CDR1 LNHDA, CDR2 SQIVND (reference sequence). This CDR3 spans 17 amino acids. Trimming stripped 7 bases from V and 4 bases from J, with 25 bases between. This chain's CDR3 is CASTIKGGPLRSTEAFF. CDR3 nucleotide sequence: TGTGCCAGTACCATAAAAGGGGGTCCTCTACGATCCACTGAAGCTTTCTTT.

The chain joins TRBV7-9 to TRBJ2-2; possibly TRBD1 for D (6 bases). The CDR3 length is 17 residues. Trimming shortened V by 3 bases and J by 1 base, and 15 bases separated the two germline ends. Germline CDR1 reads SEHNR; CDR2 reads FQNEAQ (reference sequence). The CDR3 nucleotides are TGTGCCAGCAGCTTTACAGGGTCTGGAAAGAACACCGGGGAGCTGTTTTTT. Translated, it gives CASSFTGSGKNTGELFF. The full variable domain, in which reference TRBV7-9 and TRBJ2-2 provide the parts outside the CDR3, is DTGVSQNPRHKITKRGQNVTFRCDPISEHNRLYWYRQTLGQGPEFLTYFQNEAQLEKSRLLSDRFSAERPKGSFSTLEIQRTEQGDSAMYLCASSFTGSGKNTGELFFGEGSRLTVL.